Sequencing of this T cell receptor beta chain was carried out in a study of blood T cell repertoires in COVID-19 (dated by TCRdb to the early 2020s). Study-level background: Samples from collaborators originated in the United States, Italy and Spain and spanned both the acute and convalescent phases of COVID-19. The material from the prospective study consisted of cDNA or gDNA derived from T cells, B-cell-depleted T cells, or PBMCs. The samples were drawn from the first 160 participants of the ongoing ImmuneRACE study and from roughly 1,300 subjects provided by 6 global collaborators. A freely available public database, intended as a resource for researchers studying the immune response to SARS-CoV-2, is where the repertoires were released. Nearly every sample came with metadata listing a de-identified subject ID, COVID-19 status, age in years and sex. The dataset comprised deeply sampled blood TCRbeta repertoires from subjects exposed to, actively infected with, or recovered from COVID-19. HLA class I and class II types, where available, came from metadata supplied by the sample provider rather than from assay-based typing. Study-wide findings and limitations: The quantity of clinical and demographic metadata differed by source and by participant and was supplied without curation.

Collaborating institutions collected whole blood in K2EDTA tubes following their own protocols. For TCRbeta analysis, collaborators shipped samples in one of three forms: frozen whole blood, isolated PBMCs, or DNA extracted from either of those sample types. This clone was counted a single time. This clone's antigen is unknown. Base qualities are not at hand, and no much larger clone is one base apart. TCRbeta CDR3 regions were amplified from genomic DNA by means of the immunoSEQ Assay, a bias-controlled multiplex PCR. The study's own analysis went as follows. Nucleated cell counts per sample were estimated from amplification of reference gene primers within the assay. Sequence reads were collapsed and filtered to measure the absolute abundance of every unique TCRbeta CDR3 rearrangement. Productive Simpson clonality was computed per sample as the square root of Simpson's diversity index over productive rearrangements. TCRdb limited this immuneACCESS table to in-frame rearrangements with V and J called. A share of clones is missing; checked studies link under half to unresolved V genes, and the rest is unexplained. D and trimming were read from the DNA, whereas the V and J calls and clone size are those reported in that table. The sample data list approximately 200,000 clones, and around 79% of these were observed just once. The ten top clones hold about 18% of the sample.

The receptor was isolated from a man aged 60 to 69 with active or convalescent COVID-19. The sample was peripheral blood.

The DNA sequence is given as TGCGCCAGCAGCCAAGAGGGACTAGGGTACGAGCAGTACTTC. Its protein product is CASSQEGLGYEQYF. Here the chain combines TRBV4-3 and TRBJ2-7; 8 of the junction bases match TRBD2. Reading from cysteine to phenylalanine, the CDR3 counts 14 amino acids. The read is trimmed to its CDR3 DNA, 42 bases read in frame from base 1. Germline trimming amounts to 0 bases on V and 4 bases on J, with 2 as the count of junction bases outside the gene matches. CDR1 and CDR2 are drawn from the germline V gene: LGHNA, YSLEER.